Sequencing of this TCR beta chain was carried out in a study of shared clonotypes between healthy human individuals. Assay execution took place at the deep level. The method was immunoSEQ multiplex PCR; TCRdb's version includes in-frame clones alone and lacks a portion of them. The data hold roughly 2.5 million clones, with more than 80% observed a single time. Note on this clone: The antigen is not known.

CDR1 is SGHTA and CDR2 is FQGNSA in the germline V gene. The CDR3 length is 15 residues. Between the trimmed V and J ends, which lost 3 bases and 5 bases, there was a span of 13 bases. The study, taken as a whole, reports: When compared with the clonotypes that were shared by all four sorted-subset donors, the non-shared clonotypes turned out to have lower generation probabilities.

Memory CD4+ cells were the fraction left after CD45RA+ naive selection. Input material: naive CD4+ T cells sorted from blood. Subset noted: CD45RA+ positively selected. The sequence derives from a man between 18 and 29 years old in good health. The chain recombines TRBV7-2 with TRBJ2-2; D might be TRBD2 (5 bases). The CDR3 spells CASSFDRRVTGELFF. The CDR3 coding sequence is TGTGCCAGCAGCTTTGATAGGCGGGTAACCGGGGAGCTGTTTTTT.